The present TCR beta chain was sequenced within a study of CD8 T cells in Susac syndrome. The CDR3 extends over 13 amino acids. Trimming removed 6 bases from V and 8 bases from J, with 19 bases in between. Germline values: CDR1 DFQATT, CDR2 SNEGSKA (reference sequence). Roughly 0.45 to 1 ug RNA was reverse transcribed with random hexamers. MiXCR was run by TCRdb on the immunoSEQ multiplex PCR reads, yielding one entry per CDR3 protein. This sample has about 250,000 distinct CDR3 sequences, with 80% to 95% found just once. The receptor was isolated from a human donor with multiple sclerosis. The V call is TRBV20-1, the J call TRBJ1-2; no clear D gene. The sequenced sample was CD4+ T cells from PBMCs. The CDR3 nucleotides are TGCAGTGCCCCCCGATCCTCCGAGGAGGGCTACACCTTC. This encodes CSAPRSSEEGYTF.